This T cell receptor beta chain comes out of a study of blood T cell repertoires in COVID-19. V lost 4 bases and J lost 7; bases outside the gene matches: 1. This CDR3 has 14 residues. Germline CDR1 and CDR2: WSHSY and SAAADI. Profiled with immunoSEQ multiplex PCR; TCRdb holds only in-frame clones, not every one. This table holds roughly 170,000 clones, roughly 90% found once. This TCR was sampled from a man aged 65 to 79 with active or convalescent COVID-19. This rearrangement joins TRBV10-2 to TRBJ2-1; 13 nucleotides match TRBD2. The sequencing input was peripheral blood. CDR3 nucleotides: TGCGCCAGCAGTGGGACTAGCGGGAGTAATGAGCAGTTCTTC. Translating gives CASSGTSGSNEQFF.